The 14 T cell receptor beta chains listed next were all sequenced from one sample in a study of blood T cell repertoires in COVID-19. Profiled with immunoSEQ multiplex PCR; TCRdb holds only in-frame clones, not every one. The sample shows approximately 50,000 clones, around 83% of them seen only once. Sequencing was done on a sample of peripheral blood. Receptor source: a human donor in a cohort sampled during active COVID-19.

This chain connects TRBV4-2 to TRBJ2-1, with TRBD2 matching over 11 bases. CDR1 and CDR2 from the germline V gene are LGHNA and YNFKEQ. CDR3 length: 15 amino acids. V shed 5 bases, J shed 7 bases, and the junction held 7 bases outside the gene matches. The CDR3 reads CASSSRLAGINEQFF. CDR3 coding DNA: TGTGCCAGCAGCTCCCGACTAGCGGGAATAAATGAGCAGTTCTTC.

This clone was picked up one time. V is TRBV19 and J is TRBJ2-1; 8 bases fit TRBD2. This CDR3 is 12 amino acids long. Germline-derived CDR1 and CDR2 are LNHDA and SQIVND (reference sequence). V dropped 10 bases and J dropped 8; count of bases not matched to a gene: 7. The CDR3 bases are TGTGCCACCTCCGGGACTAGAGATGAGCAGTTCTTC. This translates into CATSGTRDEQFF.

This clone came up a few times. The V gene is TRBV6-5, the J gene TRBJ1-3, with 8 bases identical to TRBD1. The CDR3 runs 16 residues. V lost 4 bases and J lost 4; bases outside the gene matches: 9. Germline V gene lookup returns CDR1 MNHEY and CDR2 SVGAGI. CDR3 DNA sequence: TGTGCCAGCAGTTTGGGGACAGGAGTAGGAGGAAACACCATATATTTT. Protein: CASSLGTGVGGNTIYF.

This clone appeared once. V gene TRBV24-1 combines with J gene TRBJ1-1; TRBD1 matches at 8 bases. The CDR3 runs 13 residues. V lost 8 bases, J lost 1 base, and 2 bases stayed unmatched. CDR1 and CDR2 from the germline V gene are KGHDR and SFDVKD. The CDR3 region has the DNA TGTGCCACCAAGGGACAGGCGAACACTGAAGCTTTCTTT. Its translation: CATKGQANTEAFF.

This chain connects TRBV12-3 or TRBV12-4 to TRBJ1-1; 8 positions agree with TRBD1. The CDR3 sequence is 12 residues long. V lost 6 bases to trimming and J lost 7 bases; unmatched junction nucleotides: 4. The CDR3 nucleotides are TGTGCCAGCAGCCGAGGGACAGGTGAAGCTTTCTTT. Its translation is CASSRGTGEAFF.

The chain combines TRBV6-5 with TRBJ1-6, with 9 positions matching TRBD1. In germline, CDR1 is MNHEY, CDR2 SVGAGI. Trimming removed 2 bases from V and 7 bases from J; junction bases left unmatched: 6. This CDR3 has 16 amino acids. The CDR3 sequence is CASSYLGQGGNSPLHF. The CDR3 region has the DNA TGTGCCAGCAGTTACCTGGGACAGGGTGGAAATTCACCCCTCCACTTT.

The V gene is TRBV3-1 (or the pseudogene TRBV3-2), the J gene TRBJ1-1; the match to TRBD1 covers 7 bases. The germline gives CDR1 LGHDT, CDR2 YNNKEL (reference sequence). J gave up 1 base and V 4 bases, and 6 bases lay outside the gene matches. The CDR3 runs 15 residues. The CDR3 reads CASSRRQGSNTEAFF. The CDR3 bases are TGTGCCAGCAGCCGACGACAGGGCTCGAACACTGAAGCTTTCTTT.

The chain links TRBV28 to TRBJ1-5, with 7 bases fitting TRBD1. The CDR3 is 17 amino acids. Germline CDR1 reads MDHEN; CDR2 reads SYDVKM. V dropped 1 base and J dropped 0; count of bases not matched to a gene: 6. CDR3 bases: TGTGCCAGCAGTTTATACTTGGGACAGCATAGCAATCAGCCCCAGCATTTT. Amino acids: CASSLYLGQHSNQPQHF.

The chain combines TRBV19 with TRBJ2-4, with D possibly being TRBD1 (5 bases). The CDR3 sequence is 16 residues long. Germline assignment: CDR1 LNHDA and CDR2 SQIVND (reference sequence). The V end was cut by 3 bases, the J end by 2 bases, with 14 bases between. CDR3 amino acids: CASSMAGRETKNIQYF. DNA of the CDR3: TGTGCCAGTAGTATGGCAGGGCGCGAAACCAAAAACATTCAGTACTTC.

The rearrangement links TRBV6-5 to TRBJ2-2; D unresolved. Germline V lookup: CDR1 MNHEY, CDR2 SVGAGI. This CDR3 has 14 amino acids. Trimming stripped 7 bases from V and 1 base from J, with 10 bases between. In nucleotides, the CDR3 is TGTGCCAGCACCCCCGTGCGGAACACCGGGGAGCTGTTTTTT. It codes for CASTPVRNTGELFF.

V gene TRBV6-6 combines with J gene TRBJ2-5; D not certain. The CDR3 runs 12 residues. The V end was cut by 4 bases, the J end by 1 base, with 4 bases between. Per the germline V gene, CDR1 is MNHNY and CDR2 is SVGAGI (reference sequence). The CDR3 DNA reads as TGTGCCAGCAGTTTCAGCCAAGAGACCCAGTACTTC. Protein: CASSFSQETQYF.

This clone occurred once. The chain recombines TRBV11-3 with TRBJ2-2; 10 positions match TRBD2. V was pared by 0 bases and J by 6 bases, with 13 bases of the junction left unmatched. The CDR3 sequence is 19 residues long. Germline V gene data show CDR1 as SGHNT and CDR2 as YENEEA. For the CDR3, the DNA is TGTGCCAGCAGCTTAGATCTCGTAGCGGGAGGCCGGGGGTCCGGGGAGCTGTTTTTT. Protein: CASSLDLVAGGRGSGELFF.

This clone was counted once. V and J are TRBV3-1 (or the pseudogene TRBV3-2) and TRBJ2-7; D is perhaps TRBD2 (5 bases). Germline V gives CDR1 LGHDT, CDR2 YNNKEL (reference sequence). Trimming stripped 0 bases from V and 5 bases from J, with 8 bases between. The CDR3 runs to 13 residues. The CDR3: CASSQDGRDEQYF. The CDR3 DNA sequence: TGTGCCAGCAGCCAAGATGGGAGAGACGAGCAGTACTTC.

Points on this clone: The same CDR3 also results from other DNA sequences found in this sample. V and J are TRBV24-1 and TRBJ2-2; TRBD1 agrees at 8 bases. There are 16 residues in the CDR3. J lost 3 bases, V lost 3 bases, and 5 bases had no gene match. Germline V gives CDR1 KGHDR, CDR2 SFDVKD. The CDR3 nucleotides are TGTGCCACCAGTGATCTTGACAGGGGAGACACCGGGGAGCTGTTTTTT. This encodes CATSDLDRGDTGELFF.